The 9 T cell receptor beta chains listed next were all sequenced from one sample in a study of T cells in Graves' hyperthyroidism and ophthalmopathy. Amplified TCR beta CDR3 regions derived from RNA transcripts. First-round RT-PCR with HTBI primers amplified the TCR CDR3 region. TCRdb ran MiXCR on the multiplex PCR reads and lists one entry per CDR3 protein. In the table there are roughly 500,000 distinct CDR3 sequences, just over 45% of which are singletons. Material for sequencing was peripheral blood or thyroid tissue (not recorded which). Receptors were obtained from an adult woman with Graves' disease, either hyperthyroidism or ophthalmopathy (not recorded which).

This chain uses TRBV9 with TRBJ1-2; D not certain. The CDR3 consists of 14 residues. Germline CDR1 reads SGDLS; CDR2 reads YYNGEE. The germline V and J ends were trimmed by 2 bases and 3 bases, with 11 bases remaining between them. CDR3 sequence reads: CASSVAGSDYGYTF. CDR3 DNA sequence: TGTGCCAGCAGCGTTGCGGGATCTGACTATGGCTACACCTTC. Drawing the rest from reference TRBV9 and TRBJ1-2, the complete variable domain is DSGVTQTPKHLITATGQRVTLRCSPRSGDLSVYWYQQSLDQGLQFLIQYYNGEERAKGNILERFSAQQFPDLHSELNLSSLELGDSALYFCASSVAGSDYGYTFGSGTRLTVV.

This clonotype appeared many times. The chain is built from TRBV7-3 and TRBJ1-1; the D gene is possibly TRBD1 (5 bases). The CDR3 is made up of 14 amino acids. Trimming stripped 1 base from V and 4 bases from J, with 10 bases between. The germline CDR1 and CDR2 sequences are SGHTA and FQGTGA. The CDR3 nucleotides are TGTGCCAGCAGCTTAATGGGGGGTTCCACTGAAGCTTTCTTT. This gives the protein CASSLMGGSTEAFF.

The rearrangement links TRBV7-3 to TRBJ1-1; a weak D match, TRBD1 (5 bases). Looked up from germline, CDR1 is SGHTA and CDR2 is FQGTGA. CDR3 length: 13 amino acids. V lost 5 bases and J 4 bases, leaving 11 bases between the germline ends. In DNA form, the CDR3 reads TGTGCCAGCAGCGCTCCGGGGGGCACTGAAGCTTTCTTT. The encoded protein is CASSAPGGTEAFF.

This chain links TRBV10-2 with TRBJ2-7, with 7 bases lining up with TRBD2. V shed 6 bases and J 4 bases; nucleotides not matched to a gene: 9. The germline V gene has CDR1 WSHSY and CDR2 SAAADI. The CDR3 is 14 residues long. The CDR3 sequence: CASRPSGFAYEQYF. The CDR3 DNA follows: TGCGCCAGCAGGCCTAGCGGCTTTGCATACGAGCAGTACTTC.

This clonotype was observed many times. The CDR3 nucleotides are TGTGCCAGCAGTGAATTTAGGGGGATTAACACTGAAGCTTTCTTT. It is translated as CASSEFRGINTEAFF. The chain is built from TRBV25-1 and TRBJ1-1; weak D call: TRBD1 (6 bases). With 1 base removed from V and 2 bases from J, the gap between germline ends came to 11 bases. Germline V gene lookup returns CDR1 MGHDK and CDR2 SYGVNS. The CDR3 sequence is 15 residues long.

The sample holds many counts of this clonotype. This chain links TRBV20-1 with TRBJ1-3, with D possibly being TRBD1 (5 bases). The CDR3 covers 14 residues. Looked up from germline, CDR1 is DFQATT and CDR2 is SNEGSKA (reference sequence). Trimming pared 0 bases from V and 4 bases from J, leaving 10 bases between. The CDR3 loop is CSARDGGRGNTIYF. In DNA, the CDR3 is TGCAGTGCTAGAGATGGGGGTAGAGGAAACACCATATATTTT.

The table lists this clonotype with many counts. The chain links TRBV19 to TRBJ2-2; 8 bases align to TRBD2. Trimming removed 3 bases from V and 0 bases from J; junction bases left unmatched: 3. CDR1 is LNHDA and CDR2 is SQIVND in the germline V gene (reference sequence). This CDR3 comprises 16 residues. The CDR3 here is CASSIQLAANTGELFF. The CDR3 DNA reads as TGTGCCAGTAGTATCCAACTAGCGGCGAACACCGGGGAGCTGTTTTTT.

In this sample, this clonotype turned up many times. The V and J genes are TRBV5-1 and TRBJ1-1; D is unresolved. The germline V gene encodes CDR1 SGHRS and CDR2 YFSETQ. There are 13 residues in the CDR3. V was clipped by 4 bases and J by 4 bases, with 11 bases between them. The CDR3 region is CASSPGAATEAFF. As DNA, the CDR3 is TGCGCCAGCAGCCCCGGCGCCGCCACTGAAGCTTTCTTT.

This clonotype was seen more than once but under ten times. The rearrangement joins TRBV10-3 to TRBJ2-7, with unresolved D. CDR1 and CDR2 (germline): ENHRY, SYGVKD. V was trimmed by 10 bases and J by 7 bases, leaving 20 bases between them. CDR3 length equals 13 residues. CDR3 in DNA: TGTGCCACCACAATGAAGGGCGCGCTTGAGCAGTACTTC. It specifies CATTMKGALEQYF.